Listed below are T cell receptor beta chains from one sample, sequenced in a study of beta chain features in type 1 diabetes. Assay: immunoSEQ multiplex PCR; the TCRdb copy retains only in-frame clones and omits some. The repertoire holds 150,000 or so clones, with 11% as singletons. Source material: central memory CD4+ T cells from blood. The receptors here all came from a man aged 18 to 35 in good health. The CDR3 runs from the conserved cysteine through the conserved F or W. A D gene is named only where the DNA matches it firmly. For some rows the clone size is stated as once, few or many, or as a class when expanded; others skip it.

TRBV29-1	.	TRBJ2-1	few	TGCAGCGTTGATAGTGTATCCAAATACAATGAGCAGTTCTTC	CSVDSVSKYNEQFF
TRBV4-2	TRBD1	TRBJ1-1	few	TGTGCCAGCAGCCGACAGGGGAACGCTGAAGCTTTCTTT	CASSRQGNAEAFF
TRBV2	TRBD1	TRBJ2-3	few	TGTGCCGTTAAACAGGGGGTGAGCACAGATACGCAGTATTTT	CAVKQGVSTDTQYF
TRBV27	TRBD1	TRBJ1-5	.	TGTGCCAGCAGCTCCGACAGGGGAGCCCAGCATTTT	CASSSDRGAQHF
TRBV4-3	.	TRBJ2-7	few	TGCGCCAGCAGCCAAGATCTGAGGGTCGAGCAGTACTTC	CASSQDLRVEQYF
TRBV7-9	TRBD1	TRBJ1-2	many	TGTGCCAGCAGCCGGGACAGTAGAGGCTATGGCTACACCTTC	CASSRDSRGYGYTF
TRBV15	TRBD1	TRBJ2-7	.	TGTGCCACCAGCATCACAGGGGGCGGGTCTCACGAGCAGTACTTC	CATSITGGGSHEQYF
TRBV29-1	TRBD2	TRBJ2-7	.	TGCAGCGTTGAGGAGCTAGCGGGAGTCGAGCAGTACTTC	CSVEELAGVEQYF
TRBV7-2	.	TRBJ2-1	.	TGTGCCAGCAGCCTCCGTGCGCCGAGCTCCTACAATGAGCAGTTCTTC	CASSLRAPSSYNEQFF
TRBV30	TRBD1	TRBJ2-7	.	TGTGCCTGGAGTGTGGGGACAGGGGTGAGGTACGAGCAGTACTTC	CAWSVGTGVRYEQYF
TRBV29-1	.	TRBJ2-3	many	TGCAGCACTAGTCGGGGGACAGATACGCAGTATTTT	CSTSRGTDTQYF
TRBV20-1	.	TRBJ1-2	few	TGCAGTGCTAGAGATTCGACAGGCTACACCTTC	CSARDSTGYTF
TRBV7-2	TRBD1	TRBJ2-2	.	TGTGCCAGCAGCGAAGGACAGGGTTCCGGGGAGCTGTTTTTT	CASSEGQGSGELFF
TRBV5-6	.	TRBJ2-3	.	TGTGCCAGCAGCCTCGAGCCGACAGACACAGATACGCAGTATTTT	CASSLEPTDTDTQYF
TRBV9	.	TRBJ2-2	few	TGTGCCAGCAGCGAACGGGGCGGTCTAAACACCGGGGAGCTGTTTTTT	CASSERGGLNTGELFF
TRBV6-5	TRBD2	TRBJ2-7	.	TGTGCCAGCAGTGCGGGGGGTGGTCCCTACGAGCAGTACTTC	CASSAGGGPYEQYF
TRBV9	.	TRBJ2-1	.	TGTGCCAGCAGCGTACGCGACGGCAATTACAATGAGCAGTTCTTC	CASSVRDGNYNEQFF
TRBV30	TRBD1	TRBJ2-2	few	TGTGCCTGGCATTCACCCGGACAGGGGGTGACCGGGGAGCTGTTTTTT	CAWHSPGQGVTGELFF
TRBV7-2	TRBD1	TRBJ1-2	.	TGTGCCAGCAGCGCAACACCGACAGGGGATGGCTACACCTTC	CASSATPTGDGYTF
TRBV6-5	.	TRBJ2-1	few	TGTGCCAGCAGTGTGGGGGGATTTGTCAATGAGCAGTTCTTC	CASSVGGFVNEQFF
TRBV29-1	.	TRBJ1-1	few	TGCAGCGCCGACGTACAGAACACTGAAGCTTTCTTT	CSADVQNTEAFF
TRBV9	TRBD2	TRBJ2-3	.	TGTGCCAGCAGCTTGACTAGCGGGACGCAGTATTTT	CASSLTSGTQYF
TRBV7-8	TRBD1	TRBJ1-4	many	TGTGCCAGCAGCTTCGGGACAGGGTGGGAAAAACTGTTTTTT	CASSFGTGWEKLFF
TRBV28	TRBD2	TRBJ2-3	many	TGTGCCAGCAGTTTTGCTAGCGGGAAGGGGACAGATACGCAGTATTTT	CASSFASGKGTDTQYF
TRBV7-8	TRBD1	TRBJ1-1	few	TGTGCCAGCAGCTTAGAAGGGACAGGGGGCACTGAAGCTTTCTTT	CASSLEGTGGTEAFF
TRBV7-2	TRBD2	TRBJ2-1	few	TGTGCCAGCTACCAAGGGAGCGGGGGGGCCCGGTTCTTC	CASYQGSGGARFF
TRBV7-9	.	TRBJ2-4	many	TGTGCCAGCAGCTTTGGTGCCGGGTTAGCCAAAAACATTCAGTACTTC	CASSFGAGLAKNIQYF
TRBV7-3	.	TRBJ2-7	.	TGTGCCAGCAGCTTGACACCTACCTACGAGCAGTACTTC	CASSLTPTYEQYF
TRBV30	TRBD1	TRBJ2-2	many	TGTGCCTGGAGTGTCCGGACAGGGAGGAACACCGGGGAGCTGTTTTTT	CAWSVRTGRNTGELFF
TRBV9	.	TRBJ2-3	.	TGTGCCAGCGCGCGCGATACGCAGTATTTT	CASARDTQYF
TRBV7-2	.	TRBJ1-4	few	TGTGCCAGCAGCTCCAATCATGGGGATGAAAAACTGTTTTTT	CASSSNHGDEKLFF
TRBV2	TRBD1	TRBJ1-2	few	TGTGCCAGCAGTGCAGGGGGCTATGGCTACACCTTC	CASSAGGYGYTF
TRBV15	.	TRBJ1-2	few	TGTGCCACCAGCAGAGATCGACAGTATGGCTACACCTTC	CATSRDRQYGYTF
TRBV29-1	.	TRBJ2-5	.	TGCAGCGCTGGGAAGCGGACACCGCAGGGGACCCAGTACTTC	CSAGKRTPQGTQYF
TRBV6-1	.	TRBJ2-1	.	TGTGCCAGCAGCAGGGACGTAGTACCTTACAATGAGCAGTTCTTC	CASSRDVVPYNEQFF
TRBV27	.	TRBJ2-1	.	TGTGCCAGCACCTACGGGGCTCGTGCGAACAATGAGCAGTTCTTC	CASTYGARANNEQFF
TRBV14	.	TRBJ1-1	.	TGTGCCAGTAACCAAGGGGGAAGACTGGGCTTT	CASNQGGRLGF
TRBV7-2	TRBD2	TRBJ2-7	.	TGTGCCAGCAGCTTAGGGCCTAGCGGCTCCTACGAGCAGTACTTC	CASSLGPSGSYEQYF
TRBV15	.	TRBJ2-1	many	TGTGCCACCAGCGAAGGGTTGTACAATGAGCAGTTCTTC	CATSEGLYNEQFF
TRBV11-2	TRBD2	TRBJ2-5	.	TGTGCCAGCAGCTTGTCGACTAGCGGGGGCGGAGAGACCCAGTACTTC	CASSLSTSGGGETQYF
TRBV19	.	TRBJ1-3	few	TGTGCCAGTCGCACCCCAGGGAAGACTGGAAACACCATATATTTT	CASRTPGKTGNTIYF